Listed below are T cell receptor beta chains from one sample, sequenced in a study of shared clonotypes between healthy human individuals. The method was immunoSEQ multiplex PCR; TCRdb's version includes in-frame clones alone and lacks a portion of them. The sample has a few million clones, roughly nine tenths seen once. What was sequenced was naive CD4+ T cells sorted from blood. The receptors were sampled from a man aged 18 to 30 in good health. Each CDR3 is given without its conserved first and last residue.

CDR3 length: 10; V gene: TRBV7-2; CDR3 protein: ATPDSSYEQY
CDR3 length: 14; V gene: TRBV29-1; CDR3 protein: SVDDRDRGRNSPLH
CDR3 length: 13; V gene: TRBV27; CDR3 protein: ASRRGDRVTDTQY
CDR3 length: 8; V gene: TRBV6-1; CDR3 protein: ASSHTEAF
CDR3 length: 11; V gene: TRBV6-5; CDR3 protein: ASSSPGSYEQY
CDR3 length: 11; V gene: TRBV6-5; CDR3 protein: ASSRQKNTEAF
CDR3 length: 10; V gene: TRBV5-4; CDR3 protein: ASSETGTEAF
CDR3 length: 14; V gene: TRBV7-9; CDR3 protein: ASSSGTVSTNEKLF
CDR3 length: 12; V gene: TRBV30; CDR3 protein: AWSVQGAGQPQH
CDR3 length: 12; V gene: TRBV5-1; CDR3 protein: ASSLGTGRSPLH